A few counts support the clone carrying this T cell receptor (beta chain). This sample is drawn from a study of blood T cell repertoires in COVID-19. In the study overall: Both acute and convalescent COVID-19 samples were obtained from the United States, Italy and Spain. T cells, B-cell-depleted T cells, or PBMCs supplied cDNA or gDNA.

How the authors handled the data: Estimated nucleated cell counts came from reference gene primer amplification. Repertoires were generated with immunoSEQ multiplex PCR, while TCRdb's copy carries only in-frame clones and drops some. That table is the source of V, J and clone size, and D and trimming were worked out from the DNA. The table includes roughly 250,000 clones, about 89% detected once. Germline values: CDR1 MDHEN, CDR2 SYDVKM. The J segment lost 1 base and the V segment lost 4 bases, leaving 9 bases of the junction unmatched. The CDR3 extends over 16 amino acids. The rearrangement uses TRBV28 and TRBJ1-1; 7 bases fit TRBD1. The clonotype comes from a young man with acute or convalescent COVID-19. The sequenced sample consisted of peripheral blood. CDR3 in amino acids: CASSWHRGKSNTEAFF. The CDR3, as DNA: TGTGCCAGCAGTTGGCACAGGGGTAAATCGAACACTGAAGCTTTCTTT.